The next 23 T cell receptor beta chains were all read from a single sample in a study of blood T cell repertoires in COVID-19. This table comes from immunoSEQ multiplex PCR, and its TCRdb copy is limited to in-frame clones, with some not included. The sample lists some 140,000 clones, 70% to 85% occurring once. Input material: peripheral blood. These receptor sequences come from a woman of 80 years or more with acute or convalescent COVID-19.

For the CDR3, the DNA is TGTGCCACCAGTGAGGGCCTAGCGGGGGGGCGAGAGACCCAGTACTTC. Protein: CATSEGLAGGRETQYF. The rearrangement uses TRBV24-1 and TRBJ2-5; 12 bases align to TRBD2. Germline V gene sequence: CDR1 KGHDR, CDR2 SFDVKD. V was pared by 4 bases and J by 4 bases, with 6 bases of the junction left unmatched. The CDR3 is made up of 16 amino acids.

The chain carries TRBV7-8 and TRBJ1-1; maybe TRBD1 (5 bases). CDR3 length: 14 amino acids. Germline lookup yields CDR1 SGHVS and CDR2 FQNEAQ. With 7 bases removed from V and 0 bases from J, the gap between germline ends came to 12 bases. This chain's CDR3 is CASNPYRMNTEAFF. CDR3 bases: TGTGCCAGCAACCCGTACAGGATGAACACTGAAGCTTTCTTT.

The rearrangement joins TRBV7-9 to TRBJ2-1, with 11 bases identical to TRBD1. There are 17 residues in the CDR3. The J segment lost 8 bases and the V segment lost 5 bases, leaving 14 bases of the junction unmatched. The germline CDR1 and CDR2 sequences are SEHNR and FQNEAQ (reference sequence). CDR3: CASSPILGDRGLYEQFF. In DNA, the CDR3 is TGTGCCAGCAGCCCAATTTTAGGGGACAGGGGGTTGTATGAGCAGTTCTTC.

V gene TRBV10-3 combines with J gene TRBJ2-7, with 8 bases aligning to TRBD2. Germline V lookup: CDR1 ENHRY, CDR2 SYGVKD. The CDR3 has 15 residues. With V trimmed by 0 bases and J by 4 bases, 5 bases remained unmatched. CDR3 nucleotide sequence: TGTGCCATCAGTGAGTCTAGCGGGGACCCTTACGAGCAGTACTTC. Encoded protein: CAISESSGDPYEQYF.

V usage is TRBV6-6 and J usage is TRBJ1-1, with D maybe TRBD1 (5 bases). Germline V CDR1 and CDR2: MNHNY, SVGAGI (reference sequence). Trimming removed 5 bases at V and 3 bases at J, with 16 bases between. The CDR3 has 15 residues. CDR3 DNA: TGTGCCAGCAGTCCCCGCGAACCAGGGTACACTGAAGCTTTCTTT. It encodes CASSPREPGYTEAFF.

This chain connects TRBV6-5 to TRBJ2-3; perhaps TRBD2 as D (5 bases). From germline, CDR1 is MNHEY and CDR2 SVGAGI. V lost 5 bases and J 0 bases, leaving 9 bases between the germline ends. The CDR3 covers 14 residues. The CDR3 loop reads CASSPGTSTDTQYF. In nucleotides, the CDR3 is TGTGCCAGCAGTCCGGGAACGAGCACAGATACGCAGTATTTT.

The chain couples TRBV10-3 to TRBJ1-4; maybe TRBD1 (5 bases). Trimming stripped 0 bases from V and 8 bases from J, with 16 bases between. The germline gives CDR1 ENHRY, CDR2 SYGVKD. The CDR3 length is 16 residues. The CDR3 here is CAISESGGALGEKLFF. CDR3 nucleotide sequence: TGTGCCATCAGTGAGTCCGGTGGGGCTTTAGGGGAAAAACTGTTTTTT.

This clone was counted a single time. This sequence joins TRBV10-3 and TRBJ2-3, with 9 bases matching TRBD2. Losses at the gene ends were 4 bases for V and 0 bases for J; bases not matched to a gene: 2. Germline-derived CDR1 and CDR2 are ENHRY and SYGVKD. This CDR3 spans 15 amino acids. This CDR3 is CAISASGGSTDTQYF. CDR3 DNA sequence: TGTGCCATCAGTGCAAGCGGGGGGAGCACAGATACGCAGTATTTT.

This clone has just a few counts. The chain carries TRBV11-2 and TRBJ1-1; the D is unclear. The CDR3 has 15 residues. Trimming took 5 bases from V and 7 from J, leaving 20 bases between them. Looked up from germline, CDR1 is SGHAT and CDR2 is FQNNGV. This chain's CDR3 is CASSPSEGVILEAFF. DNA of the CDR3: TGTGCCAGCAGCCCTAGTGAGGGAGTGATCCTTGAAGCTTTCTTT. Together with reference TRBV11-2 and TRBJ1-1, the CDR3 gives the full variable domain: EAGVAQSPRYKIIEKRQSVAFWCNPISGHATLYWYQQILGQGPKLLIQFQNNGVVDDSQLPKDRFSAERLKGVDSTLKIQPAKLEDSAVYLCASSPSEGVILEAFFGQGTRLTVV.

The chain recombines TRBV12-3 or TRBV12-4 with TRBJ1-1, with D perhaps matching TRBD1 (6 bases). Trimming cost V 6 bases and J 6 bases, with 14 bases left between them. The CDR3 loop spans 13 amino acids. The CDR3 region has the DNA TGTGCCAGCAGAGCAACAGGGCGGGCTGAAGCTTTCTTT. It yields the protein CASRATGRAEAFF.

This chain links TRBV15 with TRBJ1-6; 8 bases map to TRBD1. The CDR3 consists of 15 residues. Germline V gene lookup returns CDR1 LNHNV and CDR2 YYDKDF (reference sequence). The V segment lost 1 base and the J segment 6 bases; nucleotides outside the gene matches: 2. The chain's CDR3 is CATSRGTGTNSPLHF. In DNA form, the CDR3 reads TGTGCCACCAGCAGAGGGACAGGGACTAATTCACCCCTCCACTTT.

V and J are TRBV9 and TRBJ2-1; 11 nucleotides align to TRBD1. Looked up from germline, CDR1 is SGDLS and CDR2 is YYNGEE. The V gene end was trimmed by 0 bases and the J gene end by 9 bases; junction bases not matched to a gene: 2. The CDR3 loop spans 14 amino acids. The CDR3 sequence is CASSVEGQGVEQFF. In nucleotides, the CDR3 is TGTGCCAGCAGCGTAGAGGGACAGGGGGTTGAGCAGTTCTTC.

This rearrangement joins TRBV2 to TRBJ1-5; D unclear. In germline, CDR1 is SNHLY, CDR2 FYNNEI. This CDR3 is built from 13 residues. V dropped 6 bases and J dropped 3 bases, with 9 bases sitting between them. This CDR3 is CASRSDYNQPQHF. The CDR3 nucleotides read TGTGCCAGCAGATCTGACTACAATCAGCCCCAGCATTTT.

The chain couples TRBV3-1 (or the pseudogene TRBV3-2) to TRBJ2-3; 10 bases agree with TRBD2. CDR1 and CDR2 from the germline V gene are LGHDT and YNNKEL (reference sequence). The CDR3 runs to 19 residues. Trimming cost V 0 bases and J 11 bases; bases outside gene matches: 20. This CDR3 reads CASSQEARLAGARTDGQYF. CDR3 bases: TGTGCCAGCAGCCAAGAAGCGCGGCTAGCGGGGGCTCGAACTGATGGGCAGTATTTT.

The chain has TRBV25-1 and TRBJ1-2; no clear D. Deletions cut 7 bases from V and 8 bases from J, with 14 bases between. Germline V gives CDR1 MGHDK, CDR2 SYGVNS. The CDR3 is 12 residues long. The CDR3 coding sequence is TGTGCCAGCAAAGGTTTCTCGAGGGGCTACACCTTC. It yields the protein CASKGFSRGYTF.

The chain uses TRBV18 and TRBJ2-3; 8 bases line up with TRBD2. After removal of 3 bases from V and 2 bases from J, the junction contained 7 bases not matched to a gene. Germline V gene lookup returns CDR1 KGHSH and CDR2 LQKENI. The CDR3 loop spans 16 amino acids. The CDR3 bases are TGTGCCAGCTCACCTCCGGGGACTAGGCACACAGATACGCAGTATTTT. Protein: CASSPPGTRHTDTQYF.

The J gene is TRBJ1-2, the V gene TRBV5-1; TRBD1 matches 7 bases. Germline CDR1 reads SGHRS; CDR2 reads YFSETQ. J gave up 6 bases and V 0 bases, and 2 bases lay outside the gene matches. The CDR3 is 13 amino acids. The CDR3 loop is CASSLGQGNGYTF. In DNA form, the CDR3 reads TGCGCCAGCAGCTTGGGACAGGGTAATGGCTACACCTTC. The complete variable domain, with remaining parts taken from reference TRBV5-1 and TRBJ1-2, reads KAGVTQTPRYLIKTRGQQVTLSCSPISGHRSVSWYQQTPGQGLQFLFEYFSETQRNKGNFPGRFSGRQFSNSRSEMNVSTLELGDSALYLCASSLGQGNGYTFGSGTRLTVV.

V gene TRBV3-1 (or the pseudogene TRBV3-2) combines with J gene TRBJ2-4; TRBD2 aligns across 7 bases. The CDR3 is 13 residues long. The trim removed 4 bases at V and 8 bases at J, leaving 5 bases unmatched. Germline CDR1 is LGHDT and CDR2 is YNNKEL (reference sequence). The chain's CDR3 is CASSREGGDIQYF. The CDR3 DNA reads TGTGCCAGCAGCCGGGAGGGAGGGGACATTCAGTACTTC.

This clone occurred once. V and J are TRBV9 and TRBJ2-7, with D hard to call. V was pared by 3 bases and J by 2 bases, with 12 bases between. CDR3 length equals 14 residues. Germline CDR1 reads SGDLS; CDR2 reads YYNGEE. The CDR3 nucleotides are TGTGCCAGCAGCGCCCTGGGCGCTCCCTACGAGCAGTACTTC. Translating gives CASSALGAPYEQYF.

The gene calls are TRBV7-2 and TRBJ2-5; the D gene is possibly TRBD2 (5 bases). Trimming shortened V by 5 bases and J by 4 bases, and 11 bases separated the two germline ends. CDR3 size: 13 residues. CDR1 SGHTA and CDR2 FQGNSA come from the germline V gene. CDR3 residues: CASSPLSGETQYF. CDR3 sequence (DNA): TGTGCCAGCAGCCCCCTCAGCGGAGAGACCCAGTACTTC.

For this clone: The same CDR3 is also encoded by other DNA sequences in this sample. The CDR3 protein is CASSPRGVNTEAFF. CDR3 DNA: TGTGCCAGCTCACCACGGGGGGTGAACACTGAAGCTTTCTTT. The V and J genes are TRBV18 and TRBJ1-1; possible D gene TRBD1, 5 bases. Germline lookup yields CDR1 KGHSH and CDR2 LQKENI. Trimming left V 1 base short and J 0 bases short, with 6 bases between. The length of the CDR3 is 14 residues.

The V gene is TRBV7-2, the J gene TRBJ1-4; TRBD1 is a possible D gene (5 bases). V gave up 2 bases and J gave up 3 bases, with 10 bases separating them. The CDR3 runs 15 residues. Germline V gives CDR1 SGHTA, CDR2 FQGNSA. This chain's CDR3 is CASSLSRGANEKLFF. The DNA of the CDR3 is TGTGCCAGCAGCTTATCTCGGGGGGCTAATGAAAAACTGTTTTTT.

Concerning this clone: The same CDR3 also results from other DNA sequences found in this sample. The rearrangement uses TRBV9 and TRBJ1-3; D remains ambiguous. The CDR3 runs to 14 residues. Per germline, CDR1 SGDLS and CDR2 YYNGEE. V was cut by 0 bases and J by 0 bases, with 4 bases left in between. The chain's CDR3 is CASSVDSSGNTIYF. The CDR3 DNA reads as TGTGCCAGCAGCGTAGATAGCTCTGGAAACACCATATATTTT. Filled out from reference TRBV9 and TRBJ1-3, the complete variable domain reads DSGVTQTPKHLITATGQRVTLRCSPRSGDLSVYWYQQSLDQGLQFLIQYYNGEERAKGNILERFSAQQFPDLHSELNLSSLELGDSALYFCASSVDSSGNTIYFGEGSWLTVV.